The rows below give T cell receptor beta chains drawn from one sample of a study of shared clonotypes between healthy human individuals. The assay was immunoSEQ multiplex PCR, and TCRdb's table has in-frame clones only and misses some. Here the sample spans millions of clones, about 95% being singletons. Sequenced material: naive CD8+ T cells sorted from blood. The source is a man between 18 and 35 years old in good health. Each CDR3 is given with its conserved first and last residue. The D gene is left open where the match is weak. The size field is filled for only some rows; it gives once, few, many or a size class.

j_gene: TRBJ1-4; d_gene: NA; v_gene: TRBV29-1; abundance: NA; CDR3nt: TGCAGCGTTGAAGATGGTGGCAGGGAAGATGAAAAACTGTTTTTT; CDR3aa: CSVEDGGREDEKLFF
j_gene: TRBJ1-2; d_gene: NA; v_gene: TRBV6-5; abundance: NA; CDR3nt: TGTGCCAGCAGTTACTCTCGGCAGGGAGCTAACTATGGCTACACCTTC; CDR3aa: CASSYSRQGANYGYTF
j_gene: TRBJ1-2; d_gene: NA; v_gene: TRBV25-1; abundance: NA; CDR3nt: TGTGCCAGCAGTGAATATCAAATTCCTCCCAGGGATGGCTACACCTTC; CDR3aa: CASSEYQIPPRDGYTF
j_gene: TRBJ1-4; d_gene: NA; v_gene: TRBV29-1; abundance: once; CDR3nt: TGCAGCGTTGGGGGACTTCCCCCGAATGAAAAACTGTTTTTT; CDR3aa: CSVGGLPPNEKLFF
j_gene: TRBJ2-7; d_gene: TRBD1; v_gene: TRBV7-9; abundance: NA; CDR3nt: TGTGCCAGCAGCGAGAGGGACAGCTACGAGCAGTACTTC; CDR3aa: CASSERDSYEQYF
j_gene: TRBJ2-5; d_gene: TRBD2; v_gene: TRBV28; abundance: NA; CDR3nt: TGTGCCAGCAGTTCTAGCGGGTCAGAGACCCAGTACTTC; CDR3aa: CASSSSGSETQYF
j_gene: TRBJ2-7; d_gene: NA; v_gene: TRBV13; abundance: NA; CDR3nt: TGTGCCAGCAGCCTCCCAGGCAGGGACGAGCAGTACTTC; CDR3aa: CASSLPGRDEQYF
j_gene: TRBJ1-1; d_gene: NA; v_gene: TRBV18; abundance: once; CDR3nt: TGTGCCAGCTCACCGCCCTCTGTAGTGAACACTGAAGCTTTCTTT; CDR3aa: CASSPPSVVNTEAFF
j_gene: TRBJ2-7; d_gene: NA; v_gene: TRBV19; abundance: NA; CDR3nt: TGTGCCAGTAGTCTCGACCAAACCTACGAGCAGTACTTC; CDR3aa: CASSLDQTYEQYF
j_gene: TRBJ1-1; d_gene: NA; v_gene: TRBV5-1; abundance: NA; CDR3nt: TGCGCCAGCAGCAACACAGGTTCTGAAGCTTTCTTT; CDR3aa: CASSNTGSEAFF
j_gene: TRBJ1-2; d_gene: NA; v_gene: TRBV15; abundance: NA; CDR3nt: TGTGCCACCAGCAGAGATGCGGCCAGGGGAGTCAGTGGCTACACCTTC; CDR3aa: CATSRDAARGVSGYTF
j_gene: TRBJ1-4; d_gene: NA; v_gene: TRBV28; abundance: NA; CDR3nt: TGTGCCAGCAGTTTGCCGGGAGCTAATGAAAAACTGTTTTTT; CDR3aa: CASSLPGANEKLFF
j_gene: TRBJ1-1; d_gene: NA; v_gene: TRBV19; abundance: NA; CDR3nt: TGTGCCAGTAGTATATCTGGGGGGCCCACTGAAGCTTTCTTT; CDR3aa: CASSISGGPTEAFF
j_gene: TRBJ2-1; d_gene: NA; v_gene: TRBV29-1; abundance: NA; CDR3nt: TGCAGCGTTGATGGGGAAAGCTCCTACAATGAGCAGTTCTTC; CDR3aa: CSVDGESSYNEQFF
j_gene: TRBJ1-6; d_gene: NA; v_gene: TRBV4-1; abundance: NA; CDR3nt: TGCGCCAGCAGCCAAGGACCCCACGATAATTCACCCCTCCACTTT; CDR3aa: CASSQGPHDNSPLHF
j_gene: TRBJ1-1; d_gene: NA; v_gene: TRBV5-5; abundance: NA; CDR3nt: TGTGCCAGCAGCGGAGCGGAGAACACTGAAGCTTTCTTT; CDR3aa: CASSGAENTEAFF
j_gene: TRBJ1-5; d_gene: TRBD1; v_gene: TRBV25-1; abundance: NA; CDR3nt: TGTGCCAGCAGTGGGGGGACAGGGCGCAATCAGCCCCAGCATTTT; CDR3aa: CASSGGTGRNQPQHF
j_gene: TRBJ2-1; d_gene: NA; v_gene: TRBV18; abundance: NA; CDR3nt: TGTGCCAGCTCACCAGGGGGCGTCAATGAGCAGTTCTTC; CDR3aa: CASSPGGVNEQFF
j_gene: TRBJ1-1; d_gene: NA; v_gene: TRBV7-6; abundance: NA; CDR3nt: TGTGCCAGCAGCTTTGGAGGGTTGGGGGAAGCTTTCTTT; CDR3aa: CASSFGGLGEAFF
j_gene: TRBJ1-3; d_gene: TRBD1; v_gene: TRBV4-2; abundance: NA; CDR3nt: TGTGCCAGCAGCCCTCAGGAAGGCAGGGGGTCTGGAAACACCATATATTTT; CDR3aa: CASSPQEGRGSGNTIYF
j_gene: TRBJ1-1; d_gene: NA; v_gene: TRBV18; abundance: once; CDR3nt: TGTGCCAGCTCACCCTGGACAGATAACACTGAAGCTTTCTTT; CDR3aa: CASSPWTDNTEAFF
j_gene: TRBJ1-6; d_gene: TRBD1; v_gene: TRBV5-1; abundance: NA; CDR3nt: TGCGCCAGCAGCTTTACCCCGGGGACAGGGGGCAATTCACCCCTCCACTTT; CDR3aa: CASSFTPGTGGNSPLHF
j_gene: TRBJ1-1; d_gene: TRBD1; v_gene: TRBV29-1; abundance: NA; CDR3nt: TGCAGCGTTCGGACAGGCCGCCCTGAAGCTTTCTTT; CDR3aa: CSVRTGRPEAFF
j_gene: TRBJ2-3; d_gene: TRBD2; v_gene: TRBV6-5; abundance: NA; CDR3nt: TGTGCCAGCAGTTCCCCCTGGGGAGGGCAGGAAGATACGCAGTATTTT; CDR3aa: CASSSPWGGQEDTQYF
j_gene: TRBJ2-5; d_gene: TRBD1; v_gene: TRBV9; abundance: NA; CDR3nt: TGTGCCAGCAGCGCCCCGGGACAGGGGAGTGAGACCCAGTACTTC; CDR3aa: CASSAPGQGSETQYF
j_gene: TRBJ2-3; d_gene: NA; v_gene: TRBV2; abundance: NA; CDR3nt: TGTGCCAGCATTGAACCCCGCACCACAGATACGCAGTATTTT; CDR3aa: CASIEPRTTDTQYF
j_gene: TRBJ1-1; d_gene: NA; v_gene: TRBV27; abundance: NA; CDR3nt: TGTGCCAGCAGTTTATTGGGGGGGCGTGTTGAAGCTTTCTTT; CDR3aa: CASSLLGGRVEAFF
j_gene: TRBJ2-5; d_gene: TRBD1; v_gene: TRBV7-6; abundance: NA; CDR3nt: TGTGCCAGCAGCTTGGGGGACAGATACCAAGAGACCCAGTACTTC; CDR3aa: CASSLGDRYQETQYF
j_gene: TRBJ2-6; d_gene: NA; v_gene: TRBV7-3; abundance: NA; CDR3nt: TGTGCCAGCAGCCCTCAGGGTTATGGTTCTGGGGCCAACGTCCTGACTTTC; CDR3aa: CASSPQGYGSGANVLTF
j_gene: TRBJ2-7; d_gene: NA; v_gene: TRBV5-7; abundance: NA; CDR3nt: TGTGCCAGCAGCTTACCGGGACGGCTGGCCGAGCAGTACTTC; CDR3aa: CASSLPGRLAEQYF
j_gene: TRBJ2-7; d_gene: NA; v_gene: TRBV6-5; abundance: NA; CDR3nt: TGTGCCAGCAGTTACTCAGACGAGTCCTACGAGCAGTACTTC; CDR3aa: CASSYSDESYEQYF
j_gene: TRBJ1-1; d_gene: NA; v_gene: TRBV6-1; abundance: NA; CDR3nt: TGTGCCTCAAAACTGGGGCCTTTGAACACTGAAGCTTTCTTT; CDR3aa: CASKLGPLNTEAFF
j_gene: TRBJ1-5; d_gene: TRBD1; v_gene: TRBV2; abundance: NA; CDR3nt: TGTGCCAGCAGTCCCGGACAGGGGCTTCAGCCCCAGCATTTT; CDR3aa: CASSPGQGLQPQHF
j_gene: TRBJ1-1; d_gene: NA; v_gene: TRBV10-1; abundance: NA; CDR3nt: TGCGCCAGCAGTGAACGACGGGGGTGGACTGAAGCTTTCTTT; CDR3aa: CASSERRGWTEAFF
j_gene: TRBJ2-7; d_gene: TRBD1; v_gene: TRBV6-5; abundance: NA; CDR3nt: TGTGCCAGCCGACAGGGCAACGAGCAGTACTTC; CDR3aa: CASRQGNEQYF
j_gene: TRBJ2-1; d_gene: TRBD2; v_gene: TRBV7-6; abundance: once; CDR3nt: TGTGCCAGCAGCTTCAGACTAGCGGATTACAATGAGCAGTTCTTC; CDR3aa: CASSFRLADYNEQFF
j_gene: TRBJ2-7; d_gene: TRBD2; v_gene: TRBV7-9; abundance: NA; CDR3nt: TGTGCCAGCAGCTTAGTTGCGGGGGGCGCTGCCTACGAGCAGTACTTC; CDR3aa: CASSLVAGGAAYEQYF
j_gene: TRBJ2-5; d_gene: NA; v_gene: TRBV27; abundance: NA; CDR3nt: TGTGCCAGCAGTTCGTCGGCCGAGGGTGCGGAGACCCAGTACTTC; CDR3aa: CASSSSAEGAETQYF
j_gene: TRBJ2-1; d_gene: NA; v_gene: TRBV7-9; abundance: NA; CDR3nt: TGTGCCAGCAGCCGATCAAACAATGAGCAGTTCTTC; CDR3aa: CASSRSNNEQFF
j_gene: TRBJ2-2; d_gene: NA; v_gene: TRBV10-1; abundance: NA; CDR3nt: TGCGCCAGCAGTGATGTTGGGGGGGCGGACACCGGGGAGCTGTTTTTT; CDR3aa: CASSDVGGADTGELFF
j_gene: TRBJ1-5; d_gene: NA; v_gene: TRBV27; abundance: NA; CDR3nt: TGTGCCAGCAGTTTAAGTTCCTTTAATCAGCCCCAGCATTTT; CDR3aa: CASSLSSFNQPQHF
j_gene: TRBJ2-7; d_gene: NA; v_gene: TRBV6-1; abundance: NA; CDR3nt: TGTGCCAGCAGCTTTCCCGGGAATTTTTCCTACGAGCAGTACTTC; CDR3aa: CASSFPGNFSYEQYF
j_gene: TRBJ2-2; d_gene: TRBD1; v_gene: TRBV6-5; abundance: NA; CDR3nt: TGTGCCAGCTATAGGGACAGAAACACCGGGGAGCTGTTTTTT; CDR3aa: CASYRDRNTGELFF
j_gene: TRBJ2-1; d_gene: TRBD2; v_gene: TRBV5-8; abundance: NA; CDR3nt: TGTGCCAGCAGCGTGGGACTAGGGGGGTGGAATGAGCAGTTCTTC; CDR3aa: CASSVGLGGWNEQFF
j_gene: TRBJ2-7; d_gene: TRBD1; v_gene: TRBV11-2; abundance: NA; CDR3nt: TGTGCCAGCAGCTCGCCCTGGACAGGGACAGCCCCCTACGAGCAGTACTTC; CDR3aa: CASSSPWTGTAPYEQYF
j_gene: TRBJ1-2; d_gene: NA; v_gene: TRBV7-8; abundance: once; CDR3nt: TGTGCCAGCAGCTTAGCCCCAGGGGTTGACTATGGCTACACCTTC; CDR3aa: CASSLAPGVDYGYTF
j_gene: TRBJ1-1; d_gene: TRBD1; v_gene: TRBV6-1; abundance: NA; CDR3nt: TGTGCCAGCAGTGAAGCGCCAAGACAGGGGAAGACTGAAGCTTTCTTT; CDR3aa: CASSEAPRQGKTEAFF
j_gene: TRBJ1-4; d_gene: NA; v_gene: TRBV7-8; abundance: NA; CDR3nt: TGTGCCAGCAGCCCACTCGAGACTACTAATGAAAAACTGTTTTTT; CDR3aa: CASSPLETTNEKLFF
j_gene: TRBJ2-3; d_gene: NA; v_gene: TRBV27; abundance: NA; CDR3nt: TGTGCCAGCAAATGGGTTAACACAGATACGCAGTATTTT; CDR3aa: CASKWVNTDTQYF
j_gene: TRBJ1-2; d_gene: TRBD1; v_gene: TRBV12-5; abundance: NA; CDR3nt: TGTGCTAGTGGTCGGGGACAGGGGGTACATGGCTACACCTTC; CDR3aa: CASGRGQGVHGYTF
j_gene: TRBJ2-3; d_gene: NA; v_gene: TRBV9; abundance: NA; CDR3nt: TGTGCCAGCAGCGTAGGAGGAGGCGCCGGCACAGATACGCAGTATTTT; CDR3aa: CASSVGGGAGTDTQYF
j_gene: TRBJ2-3; d_gene: NA; v_gene: TRBV27; abundance: NA; CDR3nt: TGTGCCAGCAGTTTCACCAGAGATACGCAGTATTTT; CDR3aa: CASSFTRDTQYF
j_gene: TRBJ2-3; d_gene: TRBD1; v_gene: TRBV6-5; abundance: NA; CDR3nt: TGTGCCAGCAGTTACTCCGGACAGGGCTCAGATACGCAGTATTTT; CDR3aa: CASSYSGQGSDTQYF
j_gene: TRBJ2-7; d_gene: NA; v_gene: TRBV11-2; abundance: NA; CDR3nt: TGTGCCAGCAGCTTAGGGGCCGTAGTCGAGCAGTACTTC; CDR3aa: CASSLGAVVEQYF
j_gene: TRBJ2-7; d_gene: NA; v_gene: TRBV10-3; abundance: NA; CDR3nt: TGTGCCATCGGGACTGACGCCTACGAGCAGTACTTC; CDR3aa: CAIGTDAYEQYF
j_gene: TRBJ2-1; d_gene: NA; v_gene: TRBV5-6; abundance: NA; CDR3nt: TGTGCCAGCAGCTGGGGTGGCAGGGGATATGAGCAGTTCTTC; CDR3aa: CASSWGGRGYEQFF
j_gene: TRBJ2-2; d_gene: TRBD1; v_gene: TRBV5-1; abundance: NA; CDR3nt: TGCGCCAGCAGCTTGTACCCAGGGGGCGCGGGCGACACCGGGGAGCTGTTTTTT; CDR3aa: CASSLYPGGAGDTGELFF
j_gene: TRBJ1-3; d_gene: TRBD1; v_gene: TRBV10-1; abundance: NA; CDR3nt: TGCGCCAGCAGTCACCGGGACAGGGAACCAGCATTCTCTGGAAACACCATATATTTT; CDR3aa: CASSHRDREPAFSGNTIYF